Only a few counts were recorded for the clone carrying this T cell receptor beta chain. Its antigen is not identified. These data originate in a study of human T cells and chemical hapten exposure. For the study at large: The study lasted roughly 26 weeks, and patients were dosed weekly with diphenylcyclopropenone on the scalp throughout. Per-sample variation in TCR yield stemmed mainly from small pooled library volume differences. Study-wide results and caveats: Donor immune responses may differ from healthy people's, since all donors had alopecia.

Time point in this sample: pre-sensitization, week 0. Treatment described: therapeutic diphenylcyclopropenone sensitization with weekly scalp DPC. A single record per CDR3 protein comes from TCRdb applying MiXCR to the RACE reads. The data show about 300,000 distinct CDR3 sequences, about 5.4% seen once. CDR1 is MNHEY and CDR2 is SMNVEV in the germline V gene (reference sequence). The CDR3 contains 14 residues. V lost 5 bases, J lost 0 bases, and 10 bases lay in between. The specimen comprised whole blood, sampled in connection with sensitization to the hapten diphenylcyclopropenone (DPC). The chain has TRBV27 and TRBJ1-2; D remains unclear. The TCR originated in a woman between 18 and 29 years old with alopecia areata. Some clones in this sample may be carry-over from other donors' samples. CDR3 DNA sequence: TGTGCCAGCAGTGACCGGCCAGCTAACTATGGCTACACCTTC. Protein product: CASSDRPANYGYTF.